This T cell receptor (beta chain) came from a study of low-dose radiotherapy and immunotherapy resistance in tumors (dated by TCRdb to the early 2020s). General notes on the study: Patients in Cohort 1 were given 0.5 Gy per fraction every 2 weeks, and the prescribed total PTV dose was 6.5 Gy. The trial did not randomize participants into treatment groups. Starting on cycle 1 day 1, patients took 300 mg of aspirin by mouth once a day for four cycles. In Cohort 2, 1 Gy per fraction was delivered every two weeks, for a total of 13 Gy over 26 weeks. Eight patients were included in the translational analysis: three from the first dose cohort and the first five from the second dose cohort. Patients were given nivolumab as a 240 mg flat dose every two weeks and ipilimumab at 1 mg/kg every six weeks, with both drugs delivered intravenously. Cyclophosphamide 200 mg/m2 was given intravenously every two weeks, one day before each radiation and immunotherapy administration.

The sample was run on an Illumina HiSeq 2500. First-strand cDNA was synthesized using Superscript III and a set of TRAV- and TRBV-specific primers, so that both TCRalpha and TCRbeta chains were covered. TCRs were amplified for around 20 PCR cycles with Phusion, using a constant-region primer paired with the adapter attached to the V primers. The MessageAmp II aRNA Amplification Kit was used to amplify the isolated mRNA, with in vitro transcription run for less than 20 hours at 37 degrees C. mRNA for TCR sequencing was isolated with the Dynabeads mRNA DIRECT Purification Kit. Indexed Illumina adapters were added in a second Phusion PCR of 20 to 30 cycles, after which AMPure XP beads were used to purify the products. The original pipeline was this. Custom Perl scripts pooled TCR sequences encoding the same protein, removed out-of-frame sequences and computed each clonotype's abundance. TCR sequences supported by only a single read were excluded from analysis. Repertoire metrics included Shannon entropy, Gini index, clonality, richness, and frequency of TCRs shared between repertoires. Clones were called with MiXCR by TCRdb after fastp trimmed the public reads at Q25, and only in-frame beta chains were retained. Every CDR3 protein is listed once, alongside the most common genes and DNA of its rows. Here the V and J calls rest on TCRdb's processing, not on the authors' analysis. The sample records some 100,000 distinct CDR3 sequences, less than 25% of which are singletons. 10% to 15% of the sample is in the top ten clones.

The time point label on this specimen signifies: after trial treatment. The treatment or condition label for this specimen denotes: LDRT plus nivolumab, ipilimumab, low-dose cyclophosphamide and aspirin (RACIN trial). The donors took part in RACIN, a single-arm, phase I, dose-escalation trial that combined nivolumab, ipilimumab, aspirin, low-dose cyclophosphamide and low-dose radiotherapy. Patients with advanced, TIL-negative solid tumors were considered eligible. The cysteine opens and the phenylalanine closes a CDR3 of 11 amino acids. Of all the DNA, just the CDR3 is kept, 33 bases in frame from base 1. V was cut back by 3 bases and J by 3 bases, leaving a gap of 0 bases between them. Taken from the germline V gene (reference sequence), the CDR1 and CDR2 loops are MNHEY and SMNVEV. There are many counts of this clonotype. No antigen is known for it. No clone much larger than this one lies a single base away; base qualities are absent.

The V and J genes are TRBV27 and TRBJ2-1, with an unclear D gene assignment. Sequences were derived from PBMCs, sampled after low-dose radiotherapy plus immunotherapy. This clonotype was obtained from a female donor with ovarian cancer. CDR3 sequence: CASSFYNEQFF. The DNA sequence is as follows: TGTGCCAGCAGTTTCTACAATGAGCAGTTCTTC.